This passage covers 19 T cell receptor beta chains from one sample sequenced in a study of CD4 T cells in relation to SARS-CoV-2 and coronaviruses. No antigens are known for them. CD4+ T cells from unexposed donors were obtained before the COVID-19 pandemic (2011-2018). Isolation of CD4+ T cells took place after 10 days in culture. Produced via immunoSEQ multiplex PCR; TCRdb's table is partial and in-frame only. The sample lists under 14,000 clones, about 81% occurring once. Sequencing input: CD4+ T cells from PBMCs, cultured in vitro. The receptor set was obtained from a human donor in good health.

This chain uses TRBV6-5 with TRBJ2-3, with a weak D call TRBD2 (5 bases). CDR1 is MNHEY, CDR2 SVGAGI, per germline. Trimming took 4 bases from V and 2 from J, leaving 13 bases between them. The CDR3 is 15 residues long. The CDR3 region is CASSSGRAPTDTQYF. The CDR3 DNA reads TGTGCCAGCAGTTCGGGAAGGGCCCCCACAGATACGCAGTATTTT.

The chain recombines TRBV2 with TRBJ1-4; D gene uncertain. This CDR3 has 15 amino acids. CDR1 SNHLY and CDR2 FYNNEI come from the germline V gene. V was clipped by 0 bases and J by 5 bases, with 10 bases between them. This chain's CDR3 is CASSEARGQNEKLFF. Here the CDR3 DNA reads TGTGCCAGCAGTGAAGCGCGAGGGCAGAATGAAAAACTGTTTTTT. The variable domain in full, completed from reference TRBV2 and TRBJ1-4, reads EPEVTQTPSHQVTQMGQEVILRCVPISNHLYFYWYRQILGQKVEFLVSFYNNEISEKSEIFDDQFSVERPDGSNFTLKIRSTKLEDSAMYFCASSEARGQNEKLFFGSGTQLSVL.

This clone was picked up one time. The gene calls are TRBV5-1 and TRBJ2-2; D possibly corresponds to TRBD1 (6 bases). CDR1 SGHRS and CDR2 YFSETQ come from the germline V gene. This CDR3 spans 14 amino acids. V dropped 2 bases and J dropped 3 bases, with 8 bases sitting between them. CDR3 residues: CASSLQGDTGELFF. The CDR3 nucleotides are TGCGCCAGCAGCTTACAGGGCGACACCGGGGAGCTGTTTTTT.

This clone is categorized as medium-sized. This chain uses TRBV5-6 with TRBJ2-7, with D unclear. The germline V and J ends were trimmed by 1 base and 7 bases, with 6 bases remaining between them. This CDR3 spans 11 amino acids. Germline CDR1 reads SGHDT; CDR2 reads YYEEEE. This CDR3 is CASSLFREQYF. CDR3 nucleotides: TGTGCCAGCAGCTTGTTTCGGGAGCAGTACTTC.

The chain is built from TRBV7-8 and TRBJ2-1, with 8 bases aligning to TRBD2. Germline V gene lookup returns CDR1 SGHVS and CDR2 FQNEAQ. V gave up 8 bases and J gave up 2 bases; unmatched junction bases: 8. The length of the CDR3 is 15 residues. The CDR3: CASRLGSGAYNEQFF. DNA for the CDR3: TGTGCCAGCCGGCTGGGTAGCGGGGCCTACAATGAGCAGTTCTTC. The complete variable domain, with remaining parts taken from reference TRBV7-8 and TRBJ2-1, reads GAGVSQSPRYKVAKRGQDVALRCDPISGHVSLFWYQQALGQGPEFLTYFQNEAQLDKSGLPSDRFFAERPEGSVSTLKIQRTQQEDSAVYLCASRLGSGAYNEQFFGPGTRLTVL.

The V gene is TRBV2, the J gene TRBJ1-4, with 7 positions matching TRBD1. V lost 6 bases and J lost 14; bases outside the gene matches: 12. Germline lookup yields CDR1 SNHLY and CDR2 FYNNEI. This CDR3 region has 13 residues. CDR3 sequence (DNA): TGTGCCAGCAGGGATGATAACAGGGGAGGGCTGTTTTTT. As protein: CASRDDNRGGLFF. The full variable domain, its missing parts supplied by reference TRBV2 and TRBJ1-4, is EPEVTQTPSHQVTQMGQEVILRCVPISNHLYFYWYRQILGQKVEFLVSFYNNEISEKSEIFDDQFSVERPDGSNFTLKIRSTKLEDSAMYFCASRDDNRGGLFFGSGTQLSVL.

This chain uses TRBV6-5 with TRBJ2-3; D is ambiguous. Germline V lookup: CDR1 MNHEY, CDR2 SVGAGI. The CDR3 consists of 14 residues. V was shortened by 2 bases and J by 2 bases, with 8 bases between the two germline ends. CDR3 protein: CASSYMGPTDTQYF. The CDR3 DNA follows: TGTGCCAGCAGTTACATGGGCCCCACAGATACGCAGTATTTT.

This sequence joins TRBV20-1 and TRBJ2-7; D uncertain. The V end was cut by 3 bases, the J end by 2 bases, with 5 bases between. This CDR3 is 11 amino acids long. Germline CDR1 reads DFQATT; CDR2 reads SNEGSKA (reference sequence). CDR3 DNA sequence: TGCAGTGCTAGTGATGCCTACGAGCAGTACTTC. Its translation is CSASDAYEQYF.

V and J are TRBV9 and TRBJ1-2, with D possibly TRBD1 on 6 matching bases. Trimming removed 4 bases from V and 7 bases from J, with 29 bases in between. There are 18 residues in the CDR3. Germline V gives CDR1 SGDLS, CDR2 YYNGEE. CDR3 sequence reads: CASSKELAGGAQYLGYTF. The CDR3 nucleotides are TGTGCCAGCAGCAAAGAACTAGCGGGGGGGGCTCAGTATCTTGGCTACACCTTC.

V is TRBV3-1 (or the pseudogene TRBV3-2) and J is TRBJ2-2; 7 bases agree with TRBD1. The length of the CDR3 is 13 residues. With 4 bases clipped from V and 4 bases from J, the junction kept 0 bases outside the gene matches. Germline V CDR1 and CDR2: LGHDT, YNNKEL (reference sequence). The CDR3 bases are TGTGCCAGCAGCCGGGACAGCACCGGGGAGCTGTTTTTT. Protein: CASSRDSTGELFF.

V gene TRBV30 combines with J gene TRBJ1-2; 8 bases map to TRBD1. Looked up from germline, CDR1 is GTSNPN and CDR2 is SVGIG (reference sequence). The J segment lost 4 bases and the V segment lost 5 bases, leaving 0 bases of the junction unmatched. There are 11 residues in the CDR3. CDR3 DNA: TGTGCCTGGGGGACAGGCTATGGCTACACCTTC. Translating gives CAWGTGYGYTF.

This clone was counted a few times. The chain uses TRBV6-4 and TRBJ1-2, with D uncertain. The V gene's germline CDR1 is MRHNA and CDR2 SNTAGT. Trimming removed 0 bases at V and 7 bases at J, with 15 bases between. CDR3 length: 15 residues. The CDR3: CASSDSNLGPLGYTF. CDR3 DNA sequence: TGTGCCAGCAGTGACTCTAACTTAGGGCCCCTTGGCTACACCTTC.

The V gene is TRBV5-6, the J gene TRBJ2-2; D is uncertain. Germline CDR1 SGHDT, CDR2 YYEEEE. Trimming removed 0 bases from V and 4 bases from J, with 10 bases in between. The CDR3 has 15 residues. This CDR3 is CASSLGWGSTGELFF. The CDR3, as DNA: TGTGCCAGCAGCTTGGGGTGGGGATCCACCGGGGAGCTGTTTTTT.

This clone came up a few times. The rearrangement links TRBV19 to TRBJ1-5; 8 nucleotides line up with TRBD1. The CDR3 totals 15 residues. The germline gives CDR1 LNHDA, CDR2 SQIVND (reference sequence). The V and J ends lost 3 bases and 7 bases, in that order; junction bases with no gene match: 8. In DNA, the CDR3 is TGTGCCAGTAGTATTGGGGGGACAGGCAGGCAGCCCCAGCATTTT. Encoded protein: CASSIGGTGRQPQHF.

The rearrangement uses TRBV11-2 and TRBJ2-7; D gene unclear. Germline V gives CDR1 SGHAT, CDR2 FQNNGV. This CDR3 contains 13 residues. V lost 0 bases and J 6 bases, leaving 9 bases between the germline ends. CDR3 region: CASSLEPRAEQYF. The CDR3 DNA is TGTGCCAGCAGCTTAGAGCCCCGGGCCGAGCAGTACTTC.

The chain employs TRBV10-3 and TRBJ1-1; D is uncertain. V lost 3 bases and J lost 4, with 24 bases in between. The CDR3 sequence is 18 residues long. Looked up from germline, CDR1 is ENHRY and CDR2 is SYGVKD. The CDR3 region is CAISENGPRGILGTEAFF. The DNA of the CDR3 is TGTGCCATCAGTGAAAATGGGCCTAGAGGGATCTTGGGCACTGAAGCTTTCTTT.

This clone was observed a few times. The rearrangement links TRBV19 to TRBJ2-7, with TRBD2 identical over 7 bases. This CDR3 has 14 amino acids. CDR1 and CDR2 from the germline V gene are LNHDA and SQIVND (reference sequence). V lost 7 bases to trimming and J lost 0 bases; unmatched junction nucleotides: 6. The CDR3 loop is CASNQRDPSYEQYF. CDR3 in DNA: TGTGCCAGTAACCAGCGGGACCCCTCCTACGAGCAGTACTTC.

The chain uses TRBV29-1 and TRBJ1-1; D remains unclear. Germline CDR1 and CDR2: SQVTM and ANQGSEA. The CDR3 consists of 12 residues. Trimming took 4 bases from V and 7 from J, leaving 13 bases between them. The CDR3: CSVVGSLSEAFF. CDR3 in DNA: TGCAGCGTTGTAGGGAGTCTCAGTGAAGCTTTCTTT.

The rearrangement uses TRBV5-6 and TRBJ2-5, with TRBD1 matching over 7 bases. Germline CDR1 is SGHDT and CDR2 is YYEEEE. The CDR3 length is 16 residues. After removal of 0 bases from V and 7 bases from J, the junction contained 12 bases not matched to a gene. CDR3 sequence reads: CASSLARTGHPRTQYF. The CDR3 nucleotides read TGTGCCAGCAGCTTGGCCAGGACAGGCCACCCCCGGACCCAGTACTTC.